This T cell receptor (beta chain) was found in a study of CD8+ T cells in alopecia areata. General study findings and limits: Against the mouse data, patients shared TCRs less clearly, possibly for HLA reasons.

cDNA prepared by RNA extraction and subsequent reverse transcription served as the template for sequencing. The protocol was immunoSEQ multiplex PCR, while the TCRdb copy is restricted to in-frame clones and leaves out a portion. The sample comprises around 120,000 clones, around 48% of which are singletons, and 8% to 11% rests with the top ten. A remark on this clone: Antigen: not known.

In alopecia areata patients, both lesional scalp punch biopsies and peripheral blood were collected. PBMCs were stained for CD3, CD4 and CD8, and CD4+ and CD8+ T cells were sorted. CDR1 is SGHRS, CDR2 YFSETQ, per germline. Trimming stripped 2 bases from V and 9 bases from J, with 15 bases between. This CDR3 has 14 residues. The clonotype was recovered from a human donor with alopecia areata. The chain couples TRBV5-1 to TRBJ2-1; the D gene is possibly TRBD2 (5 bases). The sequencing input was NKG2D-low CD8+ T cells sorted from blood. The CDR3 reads CASSFLEERSEQFF. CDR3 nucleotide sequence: TGCGCCAGCAGCTTCCTGGAGGAGCGAAGTGAGCAGTTCTTC.